This T cell receptor (beta chain) was sequenced during a study of beta chain features in type 1 diabetes (dated by TCRdb to the late 2010s). Background on the whole study: No differences in mean age, gender distribution, total cell number or subset yield were found between patients and healthy donors. A total of 100 million to 110 million sorted cells were examined across all samples, and a strong correlation was observed between cell number per subset and RNA yield. The study compared TCRB repertoires of sorted circulating CD4+ T cell subsets between recently diagnosed type 1 diabetes patients and matched healthy donors. Regulatory and stem cell-like memory subsets were isolated from only 8 patients and about eight healthy donors, whereas naive and central memory subsets came from all 30 or so donors.

Comment on this clone: Its target antigen remains unknown. No base qualities exist here, and no much larger clone lies one base off it.

All of the isolated RNA was reverse transcribed with the High Capacity cDNA Reverse Transcription Kit, so expressed TCRB transcripts were sequenced. Deep immunoSEQ sequencing was performed on naive, central memory and regulatory T cell samples, with an average of about 4 million total reads per sample. After sorted cells were lysed in RLT buffer, RNA was extracted with DNase-treated RNeasy Micro or Mini kits, with the choice depending on cell number. To prevent cross-contamination, each cell subset was processed individually, whereas patient and healthy donor samples were processed jointly. The immunoSEQ multiplex PCR was used to amplify TCRB sequences from cDNA, generating 87-bp fragments that spanned the CDR3 region. Amplicons were sequenced on the Illumina HiSeq platform. In the authors' own workflow: PCR bias was corrected computationally using synthetic template baselines, and reads within Hamming distance 2 were collapsed, with unmergeable singletons discarded. By aligning reads against IMGT, V, D and J genes, CDR3 length, and insertions or deletions at six rearrangement sites were assigned. Within each subset, clonotype counts were normalized to the number of sorted cells before true diversity and Gini coefficients were calculated with the tcR R package. Repertoire sharing was quantified using the overlap coefficient calculated on TCRB nucleotide sequences. Out-of-frame TCRB sequences from naive cells were analyzed to stand in for the pre-selection repertoire. The table comes from immuneACCESS by way of TCRdb, which keeps in-frame sequences with V and J called. Part of the clones is missing from these tables; in studies checked, under half for an unresolved V gene and the rest for unknown reasons. D and trimming were read from the DNA, whereas the V and J calls and clone size are those reported in that table. This sample holds roughly 340,000 clones; roughly an eighth were observed only once. The ten largest clones represent about 0.01% of the sample.

Overall results and qualifications from the work: HLA sub-analyses involved small numbers of individuals, so any influence of HLA type on TCRB rearrangement remained unresolved. Patients with type 1 diabetes made fewer insertions and deleted more nucleotides at VDJ recombination sites, implying thymic rearrangement abnormalities. Shorter templates might have been favored by PCR, but patient and control samples were amplified and corrected together, so both groups would have been affected equally by any skew. In all four CD4+ subsets, TCRB CDR3 length was moderately but significantly shorter in type 1 diabetes patients. Sequencing cDNA rather than genomic DNA could over-represent highly expressing activated cells, although activation and CD3 levels did not differ between groups. Naive, central memory and regulatory TCRB repertoires appeared to be more similar among patients than among healthy donors.

A single peripheral blood draw of approximately 100 mL on average was collected from each donor into heparinised tubes. A BD FACSAria II was used to sort naive, central memory, regulatory and stem cell-like memory CD4+ T cells with a panel that included CD45RO, CCR7, CD25, CD127, CD95 and CD27. A purity above 95% was achieved for all sorted populations. PBMCs were separated immediately by Lymphoprep density gradient centrifugation and were stained directly, without being cultured. So that batch effects would be minimized, each experiment stained and sorted samples in pairs, pairing one healthy donor with one patient. Looking up the germline V gene (reference sequence) yields CDR1 LNHDA and CDR2 SQIVND. The V end gives up 6 bases and the J end 4 bases, leaving 11 bases in the junction not matched to a gene. The CDR3 holds 16 amino acids from the cysteine to the phenylalanine. Only CDR3 DNA remains: 48 bases, in frame from the first base.

The receptor comes from a woman between 18 and 29 years old with type 1 diabetes. Recombination joined TRBV19 with TRBJ2-1; 8 of the junction bases match TRBD2. The material sequenced was naive CD4+ T cells from blood. The meaning of the sample's cell subset or site label: true naive CD4+ T cells. The base sequence is TGTGCCAGTAGCACTTTCCCCGGGGGGGTATACAATGAGCAGTTCTTC. It translates to CASSTFPGGVYNEQFF.